Sequencing of this TCR beta chain was carried out in a study of cytomegalovirus exposure and HLA in healthy donors. Broader study findings: Reports state that TCR beta sequences accurately predicted most subjects' HLA-A and HLA-B alleles. Sequencing likely generated an artifact that appeared as a cluster of highly shared sequence variants. Immune exposure was documented only through CMV serostatus.

About this clone: Antigen unknown.

PCR was performed using 60 Vbeta and 13 Jbeta primers. Study processing details: Unique TCR beta chains totaled some 80 million in a later count, with roughly 11 million of them shared. The table came from immunoSEQ multiplex PCR; TCRdb's copy has only in-frame clones and leaves some out. V and J calls and clone size are given by that table; D and trimming were obtained from the DNA. The sample contains approximately 150,000 clones, around four fifths of which appear only once. The source is a female donor in good health and CMV-seronegative. What was sequenced was PBMCs.

The DNA of the CDR3 is TGTGCCAGCAGCGTAGGTTACCGGGGGGGCTCACAAGAGACCCAGTACTTC. It encodes CASSVGYRGGSQETQYF. J is TRBJ2-5 and V is TRBV9; 8 nucleotides match TRBD2. Trimming removed 0 bases from V and 2 bases from J; junction bases left unmatched: 9. The CDR3 loop spans 17 amino acids. Per the germline V gene, CDR1 is SGDLS and CDR2 is YYNGEE.